This TCR beta chain came from a study of T cells expressing NK-cell markers. Notes on this clonotype: Its antigen is unknown.

Production of TCR beta cDNA relied on 5'RACE template switching with UMIs. With the 5' RACE reads reprocessed, TCRdb shows one record per CDR3 protein and no DNA. The table counts about 260,000 distinct CDR3 sequences; roughly 4.2% lies in the top ten. The CDR3 loop spans 17 amino acids. Germline CDR1 reads SGHVS; CDR2 reads FNYEAQ. General study results and limits: In a few donors, dominant clonotypes made up roughly 25-60.1% of CD3+CD56-NKG2C+ cells. Of the CD8+ T cells in six or seven donors, roughly 1.0-7.5% belonged to dominant NKG2C+ clonotypes. Expanded clones of NKG2C+ T cells had an unclear HCMV specificity.

The chain combines TRBV7-6 with TRBJ2-3; the TCRdb call, TRBD1, lacks DNA for checking. Specimen: blood T cells: a sorted CD56 or NKG2C T cell subset, CD4+ or CD8+ T cells, or bulk PBMC T cells (not recorded which). The receptor's source is a woman aged 18 to 75 in good health. The CDR3 region is CASSFPGSGGLTDTQYF.